This is a list of T cell receptor beta chains from one sample in a study of blood T cell repertoires in COVID-19. Generated by immunoSEQ multiplex PCR, the TCRdb table keeps only in-frame clones and is missing some. The sample yields around 290,000 clones, about 87% seen once. The sequencing sample was made of peripheral blood. The receptor set was obtained from a woman aged 50 to 60 who had recovered from COVID-19. The CDR3 runs from the conserved cysteine through the conserved F or W. Each record gives: V gene, J gene, clone size, D gene, CDR3 DNA, CDR3 protein. The D gene is left open where the match is weak. Size is omitted from some rows. Given values are once, few, many or a class for expanded clones.

TRBV6-1	TRBJ2-2	.	TRBD1	TGTGCCAGCAGTGAACCAGGGGGAATGAGGACCGGGGAGCTGTTTTTT	CASSEPGGMRTGELFF
TRBV3-1/TRBV3-2	TRBJ1-3	once	.	TGTGCCAGCAGCCCCGGGACACACTCTGGAAACACCATATATTTT	CASSPGTHSGNTIYF
TRBV29-1	TRBJ2-7	.	TRBD1	TGCAGCGTTGCCAGGGGGTCCTACGAGCAGTACTTC	CSVARGSYEQYF
TRBV19	TRBJ2-2	.	.	TGTGCCAGTAGTATTCAGGGATGGGCCGGGGAGCTGTTTTTT	CASSIQGWAGELFF
TRBV6-1	TRBJ1-1	.	TRBD1	TGTGCCAGCATTGGGACAGCCAACACTGAAGCTTTCTTT	CASIGTANTEAFF
TRBV7-2	TRBJ2-3	once	TRBD2	TGTGCCAGCAGCTCCGAGACCCTAGCGGCCCGCACAGATACGCAGTATTTT	CASSSETLAARTDTQYF
TRBV5-1	TRBJ2-7	few	.	TGCGCCAGCAGCTTTAGCGATCCCTCCTACGAGCAGTACTTC	CASSFSDPSYEQYF
TRBV28	TRBJ1-2	.	.	TGTGCCAGCAGCGGAGGACTCAACTATGGCTACACCTTC	CASSGGLNYGYTF
TRBV19	TRBJ1-5	.	TRBD1	TGTGCCAGTAGTCAACCAGGACAGGTGCGCAATCAGCCCCAGCATTTT	CASSQPGQVRNQPQHF
TRBV27	TRBJ1-2	.	TRBD1	TGTGCCAGCAGTTCCCGGGACAGAGTTCATGGCTACACCTTC	CASSSRDRVHGYTF
TRBV3-1/TRBV3-2	TRBJ2-7	.	.	TGTGCCAGCAGCCGCTCTGCCAGGGGTAATTACGAGCAGTACTTC	CASSRSARGNYEQYF
TRBV7-3	TRBJ2-3	.	TRBD2	TGTGCCAGCAGCTCAGGGACTAGCGGGAGGACAGATACGCAGTATTTT	CASSSGTSGRTDTQYF
TRBV7-2	TRBJ1-5	.	.	TGTGCCAGCAGGCAAGCACAGGGCTCCCAGCCCCAGCATTTT	CASRQAQGSQPQHF
TRBV2	TRBJ1-2	.	TRBD1	TGTGCCAGCAGCATATTGGGACAGGGGGGCTATGGCTACACCTTC	CASSILGQGGYGYTF
TRBV9	TRBJ2-4	.	TRBD1	TGTGCCAGCAGTACGTCCGGACAGGGGTGGGACATTCAGTACTTC	CASSTSGQGWDIQYF